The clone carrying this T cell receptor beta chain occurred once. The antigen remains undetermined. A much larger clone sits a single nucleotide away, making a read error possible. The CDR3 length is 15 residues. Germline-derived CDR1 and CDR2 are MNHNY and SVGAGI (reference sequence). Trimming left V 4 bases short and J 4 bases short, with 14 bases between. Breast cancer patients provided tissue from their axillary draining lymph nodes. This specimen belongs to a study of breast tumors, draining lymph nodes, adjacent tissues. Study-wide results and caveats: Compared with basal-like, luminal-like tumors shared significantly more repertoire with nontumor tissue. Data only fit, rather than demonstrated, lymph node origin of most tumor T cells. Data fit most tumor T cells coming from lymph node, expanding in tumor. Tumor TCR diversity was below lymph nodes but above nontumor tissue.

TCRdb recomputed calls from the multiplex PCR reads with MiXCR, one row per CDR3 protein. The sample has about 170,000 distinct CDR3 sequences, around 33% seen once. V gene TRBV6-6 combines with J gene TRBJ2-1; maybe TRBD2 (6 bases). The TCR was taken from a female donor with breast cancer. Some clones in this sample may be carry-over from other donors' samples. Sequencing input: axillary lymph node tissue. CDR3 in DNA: TGTGCCAGCAGTTCCCCCCGGGACTTATACAATGAGCAGTTCTTC. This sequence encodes CASSSPRDLYNEQFF.